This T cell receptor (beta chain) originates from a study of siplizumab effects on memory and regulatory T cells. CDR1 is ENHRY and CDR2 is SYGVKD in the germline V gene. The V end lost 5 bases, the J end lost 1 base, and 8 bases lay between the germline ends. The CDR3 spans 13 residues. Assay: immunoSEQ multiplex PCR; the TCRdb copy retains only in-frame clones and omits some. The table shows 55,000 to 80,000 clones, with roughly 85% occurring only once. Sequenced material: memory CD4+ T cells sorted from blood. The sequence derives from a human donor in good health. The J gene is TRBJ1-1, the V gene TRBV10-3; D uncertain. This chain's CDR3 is CAISNGPNTEAFF. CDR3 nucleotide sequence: TGTGCCATCAGTAACGGACCGAACACTGAAGCTTTCTTT.